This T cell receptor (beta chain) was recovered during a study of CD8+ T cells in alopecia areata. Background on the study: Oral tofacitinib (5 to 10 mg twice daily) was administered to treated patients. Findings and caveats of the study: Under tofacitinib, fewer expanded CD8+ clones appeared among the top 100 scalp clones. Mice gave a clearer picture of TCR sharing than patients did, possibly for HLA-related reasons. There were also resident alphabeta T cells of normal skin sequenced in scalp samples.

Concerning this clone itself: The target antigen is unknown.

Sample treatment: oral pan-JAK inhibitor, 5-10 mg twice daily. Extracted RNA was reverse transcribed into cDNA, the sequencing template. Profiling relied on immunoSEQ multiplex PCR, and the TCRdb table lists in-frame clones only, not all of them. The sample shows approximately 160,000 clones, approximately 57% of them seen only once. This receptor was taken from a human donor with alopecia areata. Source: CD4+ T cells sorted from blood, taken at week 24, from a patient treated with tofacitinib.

The chain's CDR3 is CAISQGASGGGGSYEQYF. In DNA, the CDR3 is TGTGCCATCAGCCAGGGGGCGTCTGGCGGGGGAGGCTCCTACGAGCAGTACTTC. This chain joins TRBV10-3 and TRBJ2-7; D might be TRBD1 (8 bases). This CDR3 has 18 residues. CDR1 is ENHRY, CDR2 SYGVKD, per germline. V lost 6 bases and J 0 bases, leaving 24 bases between the germline ends.